This T cell receptor beta chain was sequenced for a study of T cell repertoires in cytomegalovirus infection. The overall study: In public TCR beta signatures, there were indications of both CMV infection and matching HLA type.

Germline CDR1 is SGHVS and CDR2 is FNYEAQ. V lost 2 bases, J lost 0 bases, and 9 bases stayed unmatched. The CDR3 covers 18 residues. Notes on this clonotype: Antigen unknown.

Whole-study findings and limits: Carriers of CMV and the relevant HLA type were discriminated by public TCR beta frequency.

TCRdb processed the reads anew with MiXCR; each CDR3 protein has one entry. Of some 350,000 distinct CDR3 sequences in the sample, about 35% were seen once. V and J are TRBV7-6 and TRBJ2-1; the match to TRBD2 covers 8 bases. The source is a human donor in good health (CMV status not recorded). Some clones in this sample may be carry-over from other donors' samples. The sample here was cultured PBMCs, taken from culture after CMV antigen stimulation. For the CDR3, the DNA is TGTGCCAGCAGCTTAAAATTACGCGGGAGGTCCTCCTACAATGAGCAGTTCTTC. Protein sequence: CASSLKLRGRSSYNEQFF.